This T cell receptor (beta chain) was sequenced during a study of T cells in Graves' hyperthyroidism and ophthalmopathy. Uncontrolled infections, other autoimmune diseases, pregnancy or lactation led to exclusion of patients. The investigators amplified TCR beta CDR3 regions from RNA transcripts. Primed by the HTBI set, a first-round RT-PCR was run on the TCR CDR3. TCRdb reanalysed the multiplex PCR reads using MiXCR and keeps one entry per CDR3 protein. The sample includes 350,000 to 500,000 distinct CDR3 sequences, roughly an eighth of them seen just once. The table lists this clonotype with many counts. This receptor was obtained from a woman between 18 and 29 years old with Graves' hyperthyroidism. The sequencing input was blood.

This CDR3 reads CSAREGTSGDSYEQYF. The CDR3 DNA is TGCAGTGCTAGAGAAGGGACTAGCGGGGACTCCTACGAGCAGTACTTC. The chain couples TRBV20-1 to TRBJ2-7, with 13 nucleotides matching TRBD2. CDR1 and CDR2 (germline): DFQATT, SNEGSKA (reference sequence). The J segment lost 0 bases and the V segment lost 0 bases, leaving 2 bases of the junction unmatched. The CDR3 spans 16 residues.